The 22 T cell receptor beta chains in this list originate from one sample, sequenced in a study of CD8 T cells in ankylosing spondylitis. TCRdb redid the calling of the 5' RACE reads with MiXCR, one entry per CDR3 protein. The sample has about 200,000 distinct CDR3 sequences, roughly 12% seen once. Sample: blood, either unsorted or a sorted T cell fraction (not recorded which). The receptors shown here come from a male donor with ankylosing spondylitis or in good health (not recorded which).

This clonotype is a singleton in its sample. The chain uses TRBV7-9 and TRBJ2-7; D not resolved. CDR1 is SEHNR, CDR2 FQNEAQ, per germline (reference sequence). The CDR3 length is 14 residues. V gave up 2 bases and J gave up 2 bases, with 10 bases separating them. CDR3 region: CASSLTWAPYEQYF. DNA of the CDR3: TGTGCCAGCAGCTTAACGTGGGCTCCCTACGAGCAGTACTTC.

CDR3 amino acids: CASSQDRTSGYNEQFF. For the CDR3, the DNA is TGTGCCAGCAGCCAAGATAGGACTAGCGGGTACAATGAGCAGTTCTTC. The V call is TRBV3-1, the J call TRBJ2-1; TRBD2 agrees at 11 bases. After removal of 0 bases from V and 4 bases from J, the junction contained 2 bases not matched to a gene. CDR3 size: 16 residues. Germline V gives CDR1 LGHDT, CDR2 YNNKEL (reference sequence).

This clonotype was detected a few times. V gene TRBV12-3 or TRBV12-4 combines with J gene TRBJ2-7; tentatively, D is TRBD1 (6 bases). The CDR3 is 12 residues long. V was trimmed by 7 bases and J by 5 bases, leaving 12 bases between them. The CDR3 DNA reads TGTGCCAGCACCTCTTCAGGGGACGAGCAGTACTTC. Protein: CASTSSGDEQYF.

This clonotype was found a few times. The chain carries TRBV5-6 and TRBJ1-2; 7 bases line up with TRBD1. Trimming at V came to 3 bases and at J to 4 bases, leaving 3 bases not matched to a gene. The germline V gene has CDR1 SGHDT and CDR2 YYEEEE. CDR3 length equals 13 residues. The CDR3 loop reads CASSWDSSYGYTF. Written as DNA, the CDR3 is TGTGCCAGCAGCTGGGACAGCTCCTATGGCTACACCTTC.

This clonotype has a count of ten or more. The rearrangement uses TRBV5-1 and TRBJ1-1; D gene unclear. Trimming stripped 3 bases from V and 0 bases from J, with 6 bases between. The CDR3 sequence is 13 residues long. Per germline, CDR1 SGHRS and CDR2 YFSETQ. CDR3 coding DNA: TGCGCCAGCAGCTCCGAACTGAACACTGAAGCTTTCTTT. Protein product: CASSSELNTEAFF.

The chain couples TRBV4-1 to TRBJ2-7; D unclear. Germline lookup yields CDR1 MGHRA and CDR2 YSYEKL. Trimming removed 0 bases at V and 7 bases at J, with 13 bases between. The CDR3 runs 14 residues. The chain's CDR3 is CASSQEASGREQYF. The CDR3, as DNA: TGCGCCAGCAGCCAAGAGGCCTCCGGACGGGAGCAGTACTTC.

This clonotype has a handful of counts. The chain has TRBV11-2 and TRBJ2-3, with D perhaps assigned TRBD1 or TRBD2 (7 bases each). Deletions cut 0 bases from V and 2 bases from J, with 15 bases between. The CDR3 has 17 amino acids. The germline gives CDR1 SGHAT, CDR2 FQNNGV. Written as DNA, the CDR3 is TGTGCCAGCAGCTTAGAAGGGGGCGGGGGCTTCACAGATACGCAGTATTTT. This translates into CASSLEGGGGFTDTQYF.

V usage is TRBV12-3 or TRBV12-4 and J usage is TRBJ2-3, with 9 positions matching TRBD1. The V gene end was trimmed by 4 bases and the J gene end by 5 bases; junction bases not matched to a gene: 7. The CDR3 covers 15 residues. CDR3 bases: TGTGCCAGCAGTTCCAACAGGGGGCGCGAAGATACGCAGTATTTT. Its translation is CASSSNRGREDTQYF.

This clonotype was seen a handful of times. The chain's CDR3 is CASRSGGHNEQFF. The CDR3 DNA sequence: TGTGCCAGCAGAAGCGGGGGGCACAATGAGCAGTTCTTC. The rearrangement uses TRBV4-2 and TRBJ2-1, with TRBD2 matching over 9 bases. The V gene's germline CDR1 is LGHNA and CDR2 YNFKEQ. Trimming took 6 bases from V and 5 from J; bases not matched to a gene: 2. The CDR3 covers 13 residues.

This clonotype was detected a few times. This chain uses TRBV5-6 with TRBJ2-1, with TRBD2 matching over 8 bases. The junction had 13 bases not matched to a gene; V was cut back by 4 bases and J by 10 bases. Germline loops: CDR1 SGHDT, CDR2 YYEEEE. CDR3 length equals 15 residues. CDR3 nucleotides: TGTGCCAGCAGCCTACCGGGGACTAGGGGGAAGGAGCAGTTCTTC. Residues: CASSLPGTRGKEQFF. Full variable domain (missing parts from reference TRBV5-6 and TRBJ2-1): DAGVTQSPTHLIKTRGQQVTLRCSPKSGHDTVSWYQQALGQGPQFIFQYYEEEERQRGNFPDRFSGHQFPNYSSELNVNALLLGDSALYLCASSLPGTRGKEQFFGPGTRLTVL.

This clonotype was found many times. CDR3: CASSSGTGELFF. For the CDR3, the DNA is TGCGCCAGCAGCTCAGGGACCGGGGAGCTGTTTTTT. The chain is built from TRBV5-1 and TRBJ2-2, with a possible D match to TRBD1 (5 bases). The germline CDR1 and CDR2 sequences are SGHRS and YFSETQ. V was trimmed by 3 bases and J by 5 bases, leaving 5 bases between them. CDR3 length equals 12 residues.

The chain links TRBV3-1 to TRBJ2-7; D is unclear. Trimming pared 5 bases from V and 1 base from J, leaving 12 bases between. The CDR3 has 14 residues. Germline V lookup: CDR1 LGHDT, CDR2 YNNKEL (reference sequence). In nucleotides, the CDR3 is TGTGCCAGCAGCTCAGGAGACATTTCCTACGAGCAGTACTTC. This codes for CASSSGDISYEQYF.

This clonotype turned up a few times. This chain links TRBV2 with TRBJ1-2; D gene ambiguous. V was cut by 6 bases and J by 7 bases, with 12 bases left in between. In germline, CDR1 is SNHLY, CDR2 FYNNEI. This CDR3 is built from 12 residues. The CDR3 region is CASRTRSGGYTF. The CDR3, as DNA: TGTGCCAGCAGGACGAGAAGCGGTGGCTACACCTTC.

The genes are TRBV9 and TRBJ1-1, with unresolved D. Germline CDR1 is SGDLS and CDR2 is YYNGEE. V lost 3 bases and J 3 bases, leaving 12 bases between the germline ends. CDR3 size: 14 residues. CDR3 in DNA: TGTGCCAGCAGCGCTCTGGGGTGGGACACTGAAGCTTTCTTT. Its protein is CASSALGWDTEAFF.

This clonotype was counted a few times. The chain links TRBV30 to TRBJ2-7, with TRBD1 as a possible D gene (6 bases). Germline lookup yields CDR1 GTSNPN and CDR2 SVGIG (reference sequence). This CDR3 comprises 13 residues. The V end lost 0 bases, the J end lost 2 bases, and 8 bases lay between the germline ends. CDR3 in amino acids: CAWSVGTTYEQYF. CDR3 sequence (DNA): TGTGCCTGGAGTGTCGGGACAACCTACGAGCAGTACTTC.

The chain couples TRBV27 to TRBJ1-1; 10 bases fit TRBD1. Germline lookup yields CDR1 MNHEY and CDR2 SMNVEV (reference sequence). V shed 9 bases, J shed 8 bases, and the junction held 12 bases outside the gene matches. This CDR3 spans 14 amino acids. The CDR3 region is CASSDRGRVEEAFF. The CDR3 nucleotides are TGTGCCAGTTCAGACAGGGGGCGGGTAGAGGAAGCTTTCTTT.

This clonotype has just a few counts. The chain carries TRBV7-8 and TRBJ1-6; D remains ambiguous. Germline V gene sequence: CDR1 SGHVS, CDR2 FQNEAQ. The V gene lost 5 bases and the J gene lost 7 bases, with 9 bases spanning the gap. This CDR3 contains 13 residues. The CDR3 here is CASSADGNSPLHF. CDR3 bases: TGTGCCAGCAGCGCCGATGGAAATTCACCCCTCCACTTT.

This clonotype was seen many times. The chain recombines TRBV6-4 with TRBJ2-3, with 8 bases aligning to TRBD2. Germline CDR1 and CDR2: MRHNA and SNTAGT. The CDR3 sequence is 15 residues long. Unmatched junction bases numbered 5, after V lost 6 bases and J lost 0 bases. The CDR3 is CASSFLAGSTDTQYF. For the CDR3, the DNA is TGTGCCAGCAGCTTTTTAGCGGGGAGCACAGATACGCAGTATTTT.

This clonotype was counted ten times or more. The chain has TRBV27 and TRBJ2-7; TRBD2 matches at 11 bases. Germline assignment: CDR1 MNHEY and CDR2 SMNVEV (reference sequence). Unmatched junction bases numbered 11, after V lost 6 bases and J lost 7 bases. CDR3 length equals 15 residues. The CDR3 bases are TGTGCCAGCAGCTTTGGGACTAGCGGTGGAGAGGAGCAGTACTTC. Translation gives CASSFGTSGGEEQYF.

The CDR3 loop is CASSQDRPYTEAFF. The DNA for the CDR3 is TGCGCCAGCAGCCAAGATCGGCCCTACACTGAAGCTTTCTTT. The V and J genes are TRBV4-1 and TRBJ1-1, with unresolved D. The CDR3 sequence is 14 residues long. Germline assignment: CDR1 MGHRA and CDR2 YSYEKL. V was shortened by 0 bases and J by 3 bases, with 8 bases between the two germline ends.

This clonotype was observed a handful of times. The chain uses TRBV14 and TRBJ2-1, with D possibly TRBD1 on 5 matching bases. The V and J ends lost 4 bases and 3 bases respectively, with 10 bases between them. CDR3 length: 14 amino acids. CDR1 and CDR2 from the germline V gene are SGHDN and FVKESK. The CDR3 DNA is TGTGCCAGCAGCCTTAGGGGATTCTACAATGAGCAGTTCTTC. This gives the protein CASSLRGFYNEQFF.

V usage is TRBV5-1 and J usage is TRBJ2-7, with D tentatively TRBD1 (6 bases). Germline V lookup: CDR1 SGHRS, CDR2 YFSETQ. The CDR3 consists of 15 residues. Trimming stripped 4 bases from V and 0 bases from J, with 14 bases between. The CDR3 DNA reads TGCGCCAGCAGCGTTGGACAGATGAGCTCCTACGAGCAGTACTTC. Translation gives CASSVGQMSSYEQYF.